Presented here are 9 T cell receptor beta chains from one specimen sequenced in a study of breast tumors, draining lymph nodes, adjacent tissues (TCRdb year 2016). The library came from multiplex PCR. The instrument given in TCRdb is Illumina HiSeq 2000. Clones were called with MiXCR by TCRdb after fastp trimmed the public reads at Q25, and only in-frame beta chains were retained. Duplicate CDR3 protein sequences are folded into a single record with the most common DNA and genes. The sample contains 17,000 or so distinct CDR3 sequences, 40% to 55% of them found a single time. The ten top clones hold 10% to 15% of the sample. Sample: tumor-adjacent breast tissue. These receptors were obtained from a female donor with breast cancer. Some clones in this sample may be carry-over from other donors' samples.

This clonotype was observed at least ten times. The chain carries TRBV6-5 and TRBJ1-4; 8 bases match TRBD1. Germline V gene lookup returns CDR1 MNHEY and CDR2 SVGAGI. This CDR3 spans 16 amino acids. Losses at the gene ends were 6 bases for V and 0 bases for J; bases not matched to a gene: 6. The CDR3 DNA reads as TGTGCCAGCAGGAAGGGACAGGCTGCAACTAATGAAAAACTGTTTTTT. Translation: CASRKGQAATNEKLFF.

This clonotype is categorized as medium-sized. The chain recombines TRBV9 with TRBJ2-2; 7 bases map to TRBD1. Germline values: CDR1 SGDLS, CDR2 YYNGEE. The CDR3 is 18 amino acids. After removal of 0 bases from V and 0 bases from J, the junction contained 8 bases not matched to a gene. CDR3 bases: TGTGCCAGCAGCGTAGAGGGGACAGTTAAACCGAACACCGGGGAGCTGTTTTTT. This codes for CASSVEGTVKPNTGELFF. The whole variable domain, remainder taken from reference TRBV9 and TRBJ2-2, is DSGVTQTPKHLITATGQRVTLRCSPRSGDLSVYWYQQSLDQGLQFLIQYYNGEERAKGNILERFSAQQFPDLHSELNLSSLELGDSALYFCASSVEGTVKPNTGELFFGEGSRLTVL.

The chain is built from TRBV20-1 and TRBJ2-5, with D maybe TRBD2 (6 bases). The length of the CDR3 is 16 residues. Germline CDR1 reads DFQATT; CDR2 reads SNEGSKA (reference sequence). Trimming stripped 3 bases from V and 0 bases from J, with 17 bases between. CDR3 region: CSARGGLAWYQETQYF. The CDR3 nucleotides are TGCAGTGCTAGGGGGGGTCTAGCGTGGTACCAAGAGACCCAGTACTTC.

This chain uses TRBV9 with TRBJ2-3; D could derive from TRBD1 or TRBD2 (6 bases each). Deletions cut 0 bases from V and 0 bases from J, with 14 bases between. Germline loops: CDR1 SGDLS, CDR2 YYNGEE. This CDR3 is built from 17 residues. The CDR3 spells CASSVGLGGPSTDTQYF. In DNA, the CDR3 is TGTGCCAGCAGCGTAGGGTTGGGGGGCCCAAGCACAGATACGCAGTATTTT.

CDR3 coding DNA: TGCAGTGCTAGAGATGTTTCGAGCGGGAGGGCCTTCAATGAGCAGTTCTTC. It codes for CSARDVSSGRAFNEQFF. This chain joins TRBV20-1 and TRBJ2-1; 10 bases map to TRBD2. V was clipped by 0 bases and J by 6 bases; unmatched bases: 11. Germline CDR1 DFQATT, CDR2 SNEGSKA (reference sequence). The CDR3 covers 17 residues.

The chain carries TRBV11-2 and TRBJ2-1; D perhaps matches TRBD2 (5 bases). With 5 bases removed from V and 6 bases from J, the gap between germline ends came to 14 bases. The CDR3 has 14 amino acids. CDR1 SGHAT and CDR2 FQNNGV come from the germline V gene. Here the CDR3 reads CASSERDGLNEQFF. The CDR3 nucleotides read TGTGCCAGCAGCGAACGGGATGGGCTCAATGAGCAGTTCTTC. The full variable domain, its missing parts supplied by reference TRBV11-2 and TRBJ2-1, is EAGVAQSPRYKIIEKRQSVAFWCNPISGHATLYWYQQILGQGPKLLIQFQNNGVVDDSQLPKDRFSAERLKGVDSTLKIQPAKLEDSAVYLCASSERDGLNEQFFGPGTRLTVL.

This clonotype came up many times. The V and J genes are TRBV7-2 and TRBJ1-1; a weak D match, TRBD1 (5 bases). The V gene lost 1 base and the J gene lost 4 bases, with 13 bases spanning the gap. From germline, CDR1 is SGHTA and CDR2 FQGNSA. The CDR3 is 15 residues long. CDR3 bases: TGTGCCAGCAGCTTAGACAGGCCGAGAACCACTGAAGCTTTCTTT. Translated: CASSLDRPRTTEAFF. Drawing the rest from reference TRBV7-2 and TRBJ1-1, the complete variable domain is GAGVSQSPSNKVTEKGKDVELRCDPISGHTALYWYRQSLGQGLEFLIYFQGNSAPDKSGLPSDRFSAERTGGSVSTLTIQRTQQEDSAVYLCASSLDRPRTTEAFFGQGTRLTVV.

The J gene is TRBJ2-1, the V gene TRBV3-1; weak D call: TRBD1 (5 bases). Trimming removed 6 bases at V and 5 bases at J, with 14 bases between. There are 14 residues in the CDR3. CDR1 and CDR2 from the germline V gene are LGHDT and YNNKEL (reference sequence). The CDR3 reads CASSSRVSDNEQFF. The CDR3 coding sequence is TGTGCCAGCAGTAGCAGGGTATCGGACAATGAGCAGTTCTTC.

At least ten counts were recorded for this clonotype. A much larger clone sits a single nucleotide away, making a read error possible. Since no conserved phenylalanine or tryptophan closes the CDR3, a read error is the likely cause. The chain uses TRBV7-9 and TRBJ2-7, with unresolved D. Trimming shortened V by 8 bases and J by 4 bases, and 9 bases separated the two germline ends. The CDR3 is made up of 11 amino acids. CDR1 is SEHNR and CDR2 is FQNEAQ in the germline V gene (reference sequence). Here the CDR3 reads CASLDGYEQYL. The CDR3 DNA reads as TGTGCCAGCTTAGACGGTTACGAGCAGTACCTC.